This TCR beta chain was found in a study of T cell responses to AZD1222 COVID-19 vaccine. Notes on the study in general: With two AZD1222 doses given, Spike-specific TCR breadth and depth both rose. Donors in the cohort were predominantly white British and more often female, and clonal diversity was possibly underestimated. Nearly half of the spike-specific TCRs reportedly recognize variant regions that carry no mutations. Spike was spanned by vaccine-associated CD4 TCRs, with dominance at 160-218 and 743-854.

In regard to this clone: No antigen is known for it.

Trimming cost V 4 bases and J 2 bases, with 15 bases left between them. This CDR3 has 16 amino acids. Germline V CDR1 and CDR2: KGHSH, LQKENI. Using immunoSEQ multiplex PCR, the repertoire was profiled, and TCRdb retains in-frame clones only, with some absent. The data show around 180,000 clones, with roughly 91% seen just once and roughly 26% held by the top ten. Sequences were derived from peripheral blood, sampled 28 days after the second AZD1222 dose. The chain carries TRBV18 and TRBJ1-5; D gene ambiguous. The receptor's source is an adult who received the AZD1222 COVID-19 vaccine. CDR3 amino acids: CASSLRGGRGNQPQHF. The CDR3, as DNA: TGTGCCAGCTCACTACGGGGAGGGAGGGGCAATCAGCCCCAGCATTTT.